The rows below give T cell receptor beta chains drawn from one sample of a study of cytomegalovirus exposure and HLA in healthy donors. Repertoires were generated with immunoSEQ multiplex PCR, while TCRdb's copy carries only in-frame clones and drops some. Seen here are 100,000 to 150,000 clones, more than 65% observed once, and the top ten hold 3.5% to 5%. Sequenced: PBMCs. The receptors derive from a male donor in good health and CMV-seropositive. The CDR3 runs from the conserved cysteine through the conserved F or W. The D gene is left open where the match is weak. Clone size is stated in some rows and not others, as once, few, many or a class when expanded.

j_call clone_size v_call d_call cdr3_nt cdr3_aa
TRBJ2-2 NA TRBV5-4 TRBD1 TGTGCCAGCAGCTCCGAACCAACAGGGGGAAAATCCGGGGAGCTGTTTTTT CASSSEPTGGKSGELFF
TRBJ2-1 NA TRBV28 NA TGTGCCAGCATTGGCGGGACAGACTCCTACAATGAGCAGTTCTTC CASIGGTDSYNEQFF
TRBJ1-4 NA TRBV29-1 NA TGCAGCGTTCACCAGGGAGGGAAAAAACTGTTTTTT CSVHQGGKKLFF
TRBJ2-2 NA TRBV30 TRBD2 TGTGCCTGGAGTGCATGGCGGGGGACCGGGGAGCTGTTTTTT CAWSAWRGTGELFF
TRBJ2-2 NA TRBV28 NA TGTGCCAGCAGTCTCCCAGGGGCGGGCACCGGGGAGCTGTTTTTT CASSLPGAGTGELFF
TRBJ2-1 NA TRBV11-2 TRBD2 TGTGCCAGCAGCCCGAACCGACTAGCGGGAGCTTGGAATGAGCAGTTCTTC CASSPNRLAGAWNEQFF
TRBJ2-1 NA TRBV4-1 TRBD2 TGCGCCAGCAGCCAGAGCCATGGACTAGCGGGAGGTAATGAGCAGTTCTTC CASSQSHGLAGGNEQFF
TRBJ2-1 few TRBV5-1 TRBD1 TGCGCCAGCAGCTTGGGGAGTGGTAACAGGGGGTCTGAGCAGTTCTTC CASSLGSGNRGSEQFF
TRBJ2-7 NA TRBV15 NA TGTGCCACCAGCAGAGACTTTTACGAGCAGTACTTC CATSRDFYEQYF
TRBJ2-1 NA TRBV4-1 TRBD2 TGCGCCAGCAGCCAAGAGGTAGCGGGGGGTTACAATGAGCAGTTCTTC CASSQEVAGGYNEQFF
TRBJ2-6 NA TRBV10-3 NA TGTGCCATCAGTGAGTCCTCACCTAACTCTGGGGCCAACGGCCTGACTTTC CAISESSPNSGANGLTF
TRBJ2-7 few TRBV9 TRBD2 TGTGCCAGCAGCTCGCGGACTAGCGGGGGCCCTTACGAGCAGTACTTC CASSSRTSGGPYEQYF
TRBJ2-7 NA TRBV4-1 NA TGCGCCAGCAGCCAAGTACCCGACCCAGAGAGGTACGAGCAGTACTTC CASSQVPDPERYEQYF
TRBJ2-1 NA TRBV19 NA TGTGCCAGTAGTATATCGGGATCGTACAATGAGCAGTTCTTC CASSISGSYNEQFF
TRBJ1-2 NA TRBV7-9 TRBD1 TGTGCCAGCAGCTTAGTAAGGACAGGGTCTGGCGGCTACACCTTC CASSLVRTGSGGYTF
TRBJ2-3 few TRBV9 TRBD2 TGTGCCAGCAGCATAGGGACTAGCGACAGCACAGATACGCAGTATTTT CASSIGTSDSTDTQYF
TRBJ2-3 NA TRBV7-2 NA TGTGCCAGCAGCTCACTCTCCGGGGATACGCAGTATTTT CASSSLSGDTQYF
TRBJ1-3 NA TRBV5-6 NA TGTGCCAGCAGCCGACTTACAATGGCCAGAACCTCTGGAAACACCATATATTTT CASSRLTMARTSGNTIYF
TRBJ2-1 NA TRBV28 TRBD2 TGTGCCAGCAGTTCAGGGACTAGCGGGGGTTGGTTGAATGAGCAGTTCTTC CASSSGTSGGWLNEQFF
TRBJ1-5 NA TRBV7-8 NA TGTGCCAGCAGCTTAGTTCTACATCAGCCCCAGCATTTT CASSLVLHQPQHF